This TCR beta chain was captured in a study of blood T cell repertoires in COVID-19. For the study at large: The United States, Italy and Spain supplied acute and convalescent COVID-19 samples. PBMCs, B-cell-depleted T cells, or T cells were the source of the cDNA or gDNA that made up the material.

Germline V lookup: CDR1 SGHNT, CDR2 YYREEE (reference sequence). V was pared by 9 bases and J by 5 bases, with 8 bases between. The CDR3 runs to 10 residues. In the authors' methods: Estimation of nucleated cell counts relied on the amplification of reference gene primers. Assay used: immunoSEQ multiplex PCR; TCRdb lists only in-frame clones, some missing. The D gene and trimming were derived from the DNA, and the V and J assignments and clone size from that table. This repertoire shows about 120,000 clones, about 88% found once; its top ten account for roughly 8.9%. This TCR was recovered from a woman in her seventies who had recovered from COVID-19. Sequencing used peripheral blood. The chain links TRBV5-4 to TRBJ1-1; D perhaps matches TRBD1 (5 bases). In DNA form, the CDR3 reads TGTGCCATGGGGGGGACTGAAGCTTTCTTT. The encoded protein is CAMGGTEAFF.